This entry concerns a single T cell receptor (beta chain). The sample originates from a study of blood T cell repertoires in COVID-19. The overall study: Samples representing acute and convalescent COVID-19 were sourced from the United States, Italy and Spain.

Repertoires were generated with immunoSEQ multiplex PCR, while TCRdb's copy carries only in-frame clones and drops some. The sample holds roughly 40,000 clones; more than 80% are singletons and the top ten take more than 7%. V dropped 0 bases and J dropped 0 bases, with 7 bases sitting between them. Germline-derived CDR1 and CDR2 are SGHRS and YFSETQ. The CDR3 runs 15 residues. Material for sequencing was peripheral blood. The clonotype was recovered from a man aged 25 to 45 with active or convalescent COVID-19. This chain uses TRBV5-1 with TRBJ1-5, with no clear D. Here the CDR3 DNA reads TGCGCCAGCAGCTTGGTCGGGGATAGCAATCAGCCCCAGCATTTT. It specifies CASSLVGDSNQPQHF. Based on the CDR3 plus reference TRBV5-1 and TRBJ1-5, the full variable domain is KAGVTQTPRYLIKTRGQQVTLSCSPISGHRSVSWYQQTPGQGLQFLFEYFSETQRNKGNFPGRFSGRQFSNSRSEMNVSTLELGDSALYLCASSLVGDSNQPQHFGDGTRLSIL.